This passage covers 24 T cell receptor beta chains from one sample sequenced in a study of blood T cell repertoires in COVID-19. Profiling relied on immunoSEQ multiplex PCR, and the TCRdb table lists in-frame clones only, not all of them. The data contain 310,000 or so clones, around 91% of them seen just once; the ten biggest clones take up around a tenth. The source material was PBMCs or T cells enriched from blood (not recorded which). The origin of the receptors is a woman in her thirties or forties who had recovered from COVID-19.

The chain has TRBV3-1 (or the pseudogene TRBV3-2) and TRBJ2-2; TRBD2 aligns across 14 bases. After removal of 4 bases from V and 6 bases from J, the junction contained 4 bases not matched to a gene. The CDR3 has 16 amino acids. Germline CDR1 is LGHDT and CDR2 is YNNKEL (reference sequence). The chain's CDR3 is CASSLGLAGVSGELFF. The DNA of the CDR3 is TGTGCCAGCAGCCTGGGACTAGCGGGAGTTTCCGGGGAGCTGTTTTTT.

CDR3 sequence reads: CASSYRGPTEAFF. DNA for the CDR3: TGTGCCAGCAGTTATAGGGGGCCCACCGAAGCTTTCTTT. The chain joins TRBV12-3 or TRBV12-4 to TRBJ1-1, with 7 bases that match TRBD1. The CDR3 sequence is 13 residues long. The V segment lost 4 bases and the J segment 8 bases; nucleotides outside the gene matches: 7.

The V and J genes are TRBV24-1 and TRBJ1-5; 9 bases agree with TRBD1. With V trimmed by 4 bases and J by 12 bases, 6 bases remained unmatched. The CDR3 has 13 residues. CDR1 KGHDR and CDR2 SFDVKD come from the germline V gene. The CDR3 DNA reads as TGTGCCACCAGTGAGACAGGGGGTCCGATCCAGCATTTT. It translates to CATSETGGPIQHF.

This clone was picked up one time. The chain is built from TRBV29-1 and TRBJ2-7; 10 bases fit TRBD2. The CDR3 loop spans 14 amino acids. Trimming cost V 5 bases and J 4 bases; bases outside gene matches: 8. Per germline, CDR1 SQVTM and CDR2 ANQGSEA. The CDR3 protein is CSVRGSGGAYEQYF. CDR3 coding DNA: TGCAGCGTTCGGGGAAGCGGGGGGGCGTACGAGCAGTACTTC.

This rearrangement joins TRBV30 to TRBJ2-1; D is unclear. CDR3 length equals 13 residues. Germline CDR1 is GTSNPN and CDR2 is SVGIG (reference sequence). V lost 1 base to trimming and J lost 3 bases, with 7 bases between them. The CDR3 DNA sequence: TGTGCCTGGAGTGGAGGTCACTACAATGAGCAGTTCTTC. Translated: CAWSGGHYNEQFF. The full variable domain, completed using reference TRBV30 and TRBJ2-1, is SQTIHQWPATLVQPVGSPLSLECTVEGTSNPNLYWYRQAAGRGLQLLFYSVGIGQISSEVPQNLSASRPQDRQFILSSKKLLLSDSGFYLCAWSGGHYNEQFFGPGTRLTVL.

This chain uses TRBV19 with TRBJ1-1; no reliable D call. This CDR3 is 13 amino acids long. Per germline, CDR1 LNHDA and CDR2 SQIVND (reference sequence). The V end was cut by 4 bases, the J end by 3 bases, with 9 bases between. CDR3 region: CASSKYLDTEAFF. The DNA of the CDR3 is TGTGCCAGTAGTAAATACTTGGACACTGAAGCTTTCTTT.

A word on this clone: One end of the junction fails to match germline, which may point to a read error. In nucleotides, the CDR3 is TGCGCCAGCAGCCAAGGGTGGGGCGTTCGGGTCTTC. It codes for CASSQGWGVRVF. The chain recombines TRBV4-3 with TRBJ2-7, with a possible D match to TRBD1 (5 bases). Germline CDR1 LGHNA, CDR2 YSLEER. The CDR3 totals 12 residues.

The chain couples TRBV13 to TRBJ1-1; a possible D gene is TRBD1 (6 bases). Per the germline V gene, CDR1 is PRHDT and CDR2 is FYEKMQ (reference sequence). Trimming shortened V by 4 bases and J by 3 bases, and 15 bases separated the two germline ends. The CDR3 has 15 amino acids. The CDR3 bases are TGTGCCAGCAGCTCTCGGACAGAAGGGGACACTGAAGCTTTCTTT. Amino acid sequence: CASSSRTEGDTEAFF.

The gene calls are TRBV4-1 and TRBJ2-7, with TRBD2 as a possible D gene (5 bases). The V end was cut by 0 bases, the J end by 3 bases, with 9 bases between. CDR1 is MGHRA and CDR2 is YSYEKL in the germline V gene. This CDR3 has 14 residues. The CDR3 loop is CASSQESGGYEQYF. CDR3 nucleotides: TGCGCCAGCAGCCAAGAAAGCGGTGGCTACGAGCAGTACTTC.

The CDR3 coding sequence is TGTGCCAGCAGACACGGGGGCTCACTTGACAGGGGGGATTACAATGAGCAGTTCTTC. Encoded protein: CASRHGGSLDRGDYNEQFF. V gene TRBV6-4 combines with J gene TRBJ2-1, with TRBD1 identical over 9 bases. Germline CDR1 MRHNA, CDR2 SNTAGT. The V segment lost 6 bases and the J segment 4 bases; nucleotides outside the gene matches: 19. The CDR3 has 19 amino acids.

The chain combines TRBV10-2 with TRBJ1-5; possibly TRBD1 for D (5 bases). Germline CDR1 WSHSY, CDR2 SAAADI. The V end lost 4 bases, the J end lost 4 bases, and 8 bases lay between the germline ends. The CDR3 spans 13 residues. CDR3 DNA: TGCGCCAGCAGTGCGGGGGAAAATCAGCCCCAGCATTTT. Protein: CASSAGENQPQHF.

This clone was detected once. The chain carries TRBV2 and TRBJ2-5; a possible D gene is TRBD2 (5 bases). Between the trimmed V and J ends, which lost 5 bases and 5 bases, there was a span of 18 bases. This CDR3 is built from 15 residues. The germline V gene encodes CDR1 SNHLY and CDR2 FYNNEI. The CDR3 bases are TGTGCCAGCAGTATCCGACTACCCACGAGGGAGACCCAGTACTTC. It codes for CASSIRLPTRETQYF.

The V gene is TRBV7-2, the J gene TRBJ1-2; D gene uncertain. Germline V gene sequence: CDR1 SGHTA, CDR2 FQGNSA. V lost 1 base and J 8 bases, leaving 14 bases between the germline ends. The CDR3 covers 14 residues. The CDR3 region has the DNA TGTGCCAGCAGCTTAGGTCGGAGCCCTCTAGGCTACACCTTC. Residues: CASSLGRSPLGYTF.

This chain links TRBV7-9 with TRBJ1-1, with D perhaps TRBD1 (5 bases). CDR1 SEHNR and CDR2 FQNEAQ come from the germline V gene (reference sequence). This CDR3 comprises 12 residues. Trimming shortened V by 3 bases and J by 5 bases, and 7 bases separated the two germline ends. The CDR3 here is CASSLAGTEAFF. The CDR3, as DNA: TGTGCCAGCAGCTTGGCAGGGACTGAAGCTTTCTTT.

The chain links TRBV19 to TRBJ2-1, with a weak D call TRBD2 (6 bases). Germline lookup yields CDR1 LNHDA and CDR2 SQIVND (reference sequence). The CDR3 is 14 residues long. With 3 bases removed from V and 4 bases from J, the gap between germline ends came to 10 bases. CDR3 sequence reads: CASSIKGLYNEQFF. The CDR3, as DNA: TGTGCCAGTAGTATTAAGGGACTTTACAATGAGCAGTTCTTC.

The chain carries TRBV15 and TRBJ1-2; 12 positions agree with TRBD1. V dropped 0 bases and J dropped 6; count of bases not matched to a gene: 5. Germline assignment: CDR1 LNHNV and CDR2 YYDKDF (reference sequence). The CDR3 contains 16 residues. CDR3 bases: TGTGCCACCAGCAGAGAGGGACAGGGGGCGCTTAATGGCTACACCTTC. The encoded protein is CATSREGQGALNGYTF.

The chain links TRBV4-1 to TRBJ2-1, with 7 nucleotides matching TRBD2. V trimming: 1 base; J trimming: 8 bases; junction bases outside the gene matches: 11. Germline V gene data show CDR1 as MGHRA and CDR2 as YSYEKL. This CDR3 contains 16 residues. The CDR3 region is CASSQVVAKGGYEQFF. The CDR3 region has the DNA TGCGCCAGCAGCCAAGTTGTAGCCAAGGGAGGGTATGAGCAGTTCTTC.

This chain uses TRBV2 with TRBJ1-3; a weak D match, TRBD1 (5 bases). Between the trimmed V and J ends, which lost 3 bases and 0 bases, there was a span of 9 bases. Germline CDR1 reads SNHLY; CDR2 reads FYNNEI. CDR3 size: 15 residues. The CDR3, as DNA: TGTGCCAGCAGTGAGGCGGGGGGCTCTGGAAACACCATATATTTT. This gives the protein CASSEAGGSGNTIYF.

Of note for this clone: The same CDR3 is also encoded by other DNA sequences in this sample. The chain joins TRBV28 to TRBJ1-4, with TRBD1 identical over 7 bases. This CDR3 comprises 14 residues. The germline V gene has CDR1 MDHEN and CDR2 SYDVKM. V lost 3 bases, J lost 8 bases, and 6 bases stayed unmatched. For the CDR3, the DNA is TGTGCCAGCAGTTTTCGACAGGGCCGGGAAAAACTGTTTTTT. Its protein is CASSFRQGREKLFF. The full variable domain, in which reference TRBV28 and TRBJ1-4 provide the parts outside the CDR3, is DVKVTQSSRYLVKRTGEKVFLECVQDMDHENMFWYRQDPGLGLRLIYFSYDVKMKEKGDIPEGYSVSREKKERFSLILESASTNQTSMYLCASSFRQGREKLFFGSGTQLSVL.

The chain links TRBV10-3 to TRBJ2-3; D unclear. CDR1 ENHRY and CDR2 SYGVKD come from the germline V gene. The CDR3 consists of 14 residues. V lost 7 bases and J 4 bases, leaving 15 bases between the germline ends. The CDR3 DNA reads as TGTGCCATCACCCGCACTGGAGAGGCAGATACGCAGTATTTT. Its translation is CAITRTGEADTQYF.

The genes are TRBV7-8 and TRBJ2-1, with 7 positions matching TRBD1. This CDR3 is 13 amino acids long. The trim removed 4 bases at V and 5 bases at J, leaving 2 bases unmatched. CDR1 SGHVS and CDR2 FQNEAQ come from the germline V gene. The CDR3 region has the DNA TGTGCCAGCAGCTGGGGGACAGACAATGAGCAGTTCTTC. This encodes CASSWGTDNEQFF. Drawing the rest from reference TRBV7-8 and TRBJ2-1, the complete variable domain is GAGVSQSPRYKVAKRGQDVALRCDPISGHVSLFWYQQALGQGPEFLTYFQNEAQLDKSGLPSDRFFAERPEGSVSTLKIQRTQQEDSAVYLCASSWGTDNEQFFGPGTRLTVL.

The gene calls are TRBV6-5 and TRBJ2-1, with 8 positions matching TRBD1. V was clipped by 7 bases and J by 3 bases; unmatched bases: 5. Germline V gene lookup returns CDR1 MNHEY and CDR2 SVGAGI. The CDR3 contains 14 residues. The CDR3 DNA follows: TGTGCCAGCACTCCGGACAGGGACTACAATGAGCAGTTCTTC. Its protein is CASTPDRDYNEQFF.

The rearrangement joins TRBV2 to TRBJ2-5; 11 bases are shared with TRBD2. Trimming took 4 bases from V and 5 from J; bases not matched to a gene: 9. The CDR3 is 16 amino acids. Germline assignment: CDR1 SNHLY and CDR2 FYNNEI. CDR3 loop: CASSGSSGGFLETQYF. The CDR3 DNA is TGTGCCAGCAGTGGGTCTAGCGGGGGGTTTCTGGAGACCCAGTACTTC.

This chain connects TRBV30 to TRBJ1-4; perhaps TRBD1 as D (6 bases). Germline lookup yields CDR1 GTSNPN and CDR2 SVGIG (reference sequence). V lost 5 bases and J lost 5, with 24 bases in between. CDR3 size: 17 residues. CDR3 in amino acids: CAWGEITTGLVNEKLFF. CDR3 DNA sequence: TGTGCCTGGGGGGAGATCACAACAGGGCTTGTAAATGAAAAACTGTTTTTT.